Each of the 31 T cell receptor beta chains below was sequenced from the same sample in a study of beta chain features in type 1 diabetes. Expressed TCRB transcripts were sequenced after all isolated RNA was converted to cDNA. The assay was immunoSEQ multiplex PCR, and TCRdb's table has in-frame clones only and misses some. The table includes about 290,000 clones, approximately 8.1% detected once. The sequencing sample was made of central memory CD4+ T cells from blood. These receptors originate from a woman aged 18-35 years in good health.

This clone showed up just a few times. The V and J genes are TRBV7-2 and TRBJ1-5; D is ambiguous. The V gene lost 2 bases and the J gene lost 0 bases, with 11 bases spanning the gap. Germline V gene sequence: CDR1 SGHTA, CDR2 FQGNSA. The CDR3 has 16 amino acids. In DNA, the CDR3 is TGTGCCAGCAGCTTATGGTCCGGGGTTAGCAATCAGCCCCAGCATTTT. This encodes CASSLWSGVSNQPQHF.

The chain couples TRBV30 to TRBJ2-5, with no clear D. V was cut by 0 bases and J by 3 bases, with 11 bases left in between. The CDR3 contains 14 residues. Germline CDR1 GTSNPN, CDR2 SVGIG (reference sequence). CDR3: CAWSVPSVKETQYF. The CDR3 DNA sequence: TGTGCCTGGAGTGTACCGTCCGTCAAAGAGACCCAGTACTTC. Full variable domain (rest looked up from reference TRBV30 and TRBJ2-5): SQTIHQWPATLVQPVGSPLSLECTVEGTSNPNLYWYRQAAGRGLQLLFYSVGIGQISSEVPQNLSASRPQDRQFILSSKKLLLSDSGFYLCAWSVPSVKETQYFGPGTRLLVL.

This clone was counted a few times. V usage is TRBV5-5 and J usage is TRBJ1-6, with 8 bases aligning to TRBD1. From germline, CDR1 is SGHKS and CDR2 YYEKEE (reference sequence). The CDR3 consists of 14 residues. Trimming removed 2 bases from V and 7 bases from J; junction bases left unmatched: 2. The chain's CDR3 is CASSLQGVNSPLHF. CDR3 nucleotide sequence: TGTGCCAGCAGCTTACAGGGGGTCAATTCACCCCTCCACTTT.

The rearrangement uses TRBV9 and TRBJ2-3, with TRBD2 identical over 9 bases. CDR1 and CDR2 from the germline V gene are SGDLS and YYNGEE. The ends lost 3 bases at V and 6 bases at J; junction bases unmatched: 8. There are 15 residues in the CDR3. This CDR3 is CASSGNAGGPDTQYF. For the CDR3, the DNA is TGTGCCAGCAGCGGAAACGCGGGGGGGCCTGATACGCAGTATTTT.

This clone was observed a few times. This sequence joins TRBV10-2 and TRBJ2-7, with 11 bases lining up with TRBD2. This CDR3 has 18 amino acids. From germline, CDR1 is WSHSY and CDR2 SAAADI. The V and J ends lost 4 bases and 7 bases, in that order; junction bases with no gene match: 18. Written as DNA, the CDR3 is TGCGCCAGCAGTGTTTCTAGCGGGAGGTCGCCCTCCCTGTTGGAGCAGTACTTC. This translates into CASSVSSGRSPSLLEQYF.

This clone showed up just a few times. J is TRBJ2-2 and V is TRBV5-1; D unclear. The V gene's germline CDR1 is SGHRS and CDR2 YFSETQ. Trimming left V 5 bases short and J 4 bases short, with 15 bases between. This CDR3 has 15 amino acids. The CDR3 loop reads CASRGSTFSTGELFF. DNA of the CDR3: TGCGCCAGCAGGGGGTCCACCTTCTCCACCGGGGAGCTGTTTTTT.

The chain couples TRBV2 to TRBJ1-6; a weak D match, TRBD1 (6 bases). The V gene lost 5 bases and the J gene lost 9 bases, with 20 bases spanning the gap. The germline CDR1 and CDR2 sequences are SNHLY and FYNNEI. The CDR3 is 16 amino acids. Here the CDR3 DNA reads TGTGCCAGCAGTATTCGACAGGCGAATCCCGGTTCACCCCTCCACTTT. It codes for CASSIRQANPGSPLHF.

This clone was seen only a few times. The rearrangement links TRBV25-1 to TRBJ2-1, with 7 bases lining up with TRBD2. The CDR3 is made up of 16 amino acids. J gave up 5 bases and V 1 base, and 8 bases lay outside the gene matches. Germline CDR1 and CDR2: MGHDK and SYGVNS. The CDR3: CASSEFGLSGDNEQFF. The CDR3 DNA follows: TGTGCCAGCAGTGAATTCGGGCTCAGCGGGGACAATGAGCAGTTCTTC.

There are a few counts of this clone. The chain combines TRBV6-1 with TRBJ1-1; D remains ambiguous. The CDR3 contains 15 residues. The V and J ends lost 1 base and 1 base respectively, with 10 bases between them. Germline values: CDR1 MNHNS, CDR2 SASEGT. The CDR3 here is CASSEGTGTNTEAFF. The CDR3, as DNA: TGTGCCAGCAGTGAAGGCACCGGTACGAACACTGAAGCTTTCTTT.

The gene calls are TRBV7-3 and TRBJ2-1; 8 bases map to TRBD2. Germline V CDR1 and CDR2: SGHTA, FQGTGA. The CDR3 loop spans 15 amino acids. The trim removed 4 bases at V and 3 bases at J, leaving 5 bases unmatched. CDR3 DNA sequence: TGTGCCAGCAGCTCAAGCGGGGGATACTACAATGAGCAGTTCTTC. As protein: CASSSSGGYYNEQFF.

This clone was counted only a few times. The rearrangement joins TRBV2 to TRBJ2-6, with D hard to call. CDR3 length: 14 residues. Germline CDR1 is SNHLY and CDR2 is FYNNEI. V was cut by 7 bases and J by 1 base, with 8 bases left in between. Here the CDR3 reads CASMKESGANVLTF. For the CDR3, the DNA is TGTGCCAGCATGAAGGAATCTGGGGCCAACGTCCTGACTTTC.

This sequence joins TRBV4-1 and TRBJ1-5, with TRBD1 matching over 9 bases. Germline V gene data show CDR1 as MGHRA and CDR2 as YSYEKL. The CDR3 is 17 amino acids. Trimming cost V 4 bases and J 2 bases; bases outside gene matches: 9. The CDR3 DNA reads as TGCGCCAGCAGCCTAGGACAGGGGAATTCGCGCAATCAGCCCCAGCATTTT. As protein: CASSLGQGNSRNQPQHF.

This clone was seen ten or more times. The V call is TRBV18, the J call TRBJ1-1; D is ambiguous. V shed 3 bases and J shed 3 bases, with 11 bases lying between them. There are 14 residues in the CDR3. Looked up from germline, CDR1 is KGHSH and CDR2 is LQKENI. In DNA, the CDR3 is TGTGCCAGCTCACCGACACCCCGGGACACTGAAGCTTTCTTT. Its translation: CASSPTPRDTEAFF. Full variable domain (missing parts from reference TRBV18 and TRBJ1-1): NAGVMQNPRHLVRRRGQEARLRCSPMKGHSHVYWYRQLPEEGLKFMVYLQKENIIDESGMPKERFSAEFPKEGPSILRIQQVVRGDSAAYFCASSPTPRDTEAFFGQGTRLTVV.

This clone has just a few counts. The chain uses TRBV2 and TRBJ1-3; D is perhaps TRBD1 (6 bases). With 8 bases removed from V and 0 bases from J, the gap between germline ends came to 17 bases. CDR1 and CDR2 (germline): SNHLY, FYNNEI. CDR3 length equals 16 residues. The CDR3 sequence is CASLLDSPFSGNTIYF. The CDR3 DNA sequence: TGTGCCAGCCTGTTGGACAGTCCCTTCTCTGGAAACACCATATATTTT.

This clone was observed a few times. This rearrangement joins TRBV7-3 to TRBJ2-2; D may match TRBD1 or TRBD2 (5 bases each). CDR1 and CDR2 (germline): SGHTA, FQGTGA. Trimming removed 8 bases from V and 0 bases from J, with 10 bases in between. This CDR3 has 14 amino acids. DNA of the CDR3: TGTGCCAGCGGCTGGGGGACGAACACCGGGGAGCTGTTTTTT. Translated: CASGWGTNTGELFF.

The sample holds a few counts of this clone. This chain links TRBV6-5 with TRBJ1-5, with no clear D. The germline V gene has CDR1 MNHEY and CDR2 SVGAGI. This CDR3 region has 13 residues. Between the trimmed V and J ends, which lost 6 bases and 4 bases, there was a span of 10 bases. The CDR3 loop reads CASRGSGNQPQHF. The CDR3 nucleotides are TGTGCCAGCAGGGGGTCAGGTAATCAGCCCCAGCATTTT.

This chain links TRBV4-2 with TRBJ1-2; tentative D call: TRBD1 (5 bases). CDR3 length equals 18 residues. CDR1 is LGHNA and CDR2 is YNFKEQ in the germline V gene. V lost 1 base and J lost 4, with 22 bases in between. This CDR3 reads CASSQVLVRGSGIYGYTF. CDR3 DNA: TGTGCCAGCAGCCAAGTCTTAGTTCGGGGATCAGGGATCTATGGCTACACCTTC.

This clone has a count of ten or more. The chain is built from TRBV7-2 and TRBJ2-5; 9 bases agree with TRBD1. Germline V CDR1 and CDR2: SGHTA, FQGNSA. Unmatched junction bases numbered 9, after V lost 2 bases and J lost 5 bases. This CDR3 has 16 amino acids. CDR3 loop: CASSLLRTGAGETQYF. For the CDR3, the DNA is TGTGCCAGCAGCTTATTGAGGACAGGGGCCGGGGAGACCCAGTACTTC. The variable domain in full, with the rest retrieved from reference TRBV7-2 and TRBJ2-5, is GAGVSQSPSNKVTEKGKDVELRCDPISGHTALYWYRQSLGQGLEFLIYFQGNSAPDKSGLPSDRFSAERTGGSVSTLTIQRTQQEDSAVYLCASSLLRTGAGETQYFGPGTRLLVL.

This clone was picked up a small number of times. The rearrangement joins TRBV5-4 to TRBJ2-2, with TRBD1 matching 8 bases. The CDR3 spans 16 residues. V lost 0 bases to trimming and J lost 0 bases; unmatched junction nucleotides: 1. The V gene's germline CDR1 is SGHNT and CDR2 YYREEE (reference sequence). CDR3 sequence reads: CASSLAGGSNTGELFF. The CDR3 DNA sequence: TGTGCCAGCAGCTTGGCAGGGGGCTCGAACACCGGGGAGCTGTTTTTT. The full variable domain, its missing parts supplied by reference TRBV5-4 and TRBJ2-2, is ETGVTQSPTHLIKTRGQQVTLRCSSQSGHNTVSWYQQALGQGPQFIFQYYREEENGRGNFPPRFSGLQFPNYSSELNVNALELDDSALYLCASSLAGGSNTGELFFGEGSRLTVL.

V is TRBV7-8 and J is TRBJ1-4, with D possibly TRBD1 on 5 matching bases. Trimming pared 3 bases from V and 6 bases from J, leaving 14 bases between. The CDR3 is made up of 15 amino acids. Looked up from germline, CDR1 is SGHVS and CDR2 is FQNEAQ. This CDR3 is CASSFYGGGDEKLFF. The CDR3, as DNA: TGTGCCAGCAGCTTCTATGGGGGAGGTGATGAAAAACTGTTTTTT.

This clone was recorded many times. The V call is TRBV21-1, the J call TRBJ2-7. TRBV21-1 has pseudogene status. CDR3 length: 13 residues. The CDR3 DNA sequence: TGTGCCAGCAGAGGTGTTAGGGTCCACGAGCAGTACTTC. The encoded protein is CASRGVRVHEQYF.

This clone turned up a few times. The CDR3 here is CASSIDRFSAQYF. For the CDR3, the DNA is TGTGCCAGTAGTATAGACAGGTTTTCCGCGCAGTATTTT. This sequence joins TRBV19 and TRBJ2-3; D uncertain. The length of the CDR3 is 13 residues. V lost 0 bases to trimming and J lost 10 bases, with 11 bases between them. CDR1 and CDR2 (germline): LNHDA, SQIVND (reference sequence).

On this clone itself: Other nucleotide sequences from this sample produce the same CDR3. This chain joins TRBV5-1 and TRBJ2-6, with 7 bases lining up with TRBD1. V was clipped by 2 bases and J by 2 bases; unmatched bases: 1. From germline, CDR1 is SGHRS and CDR2 YFSETQ. There are 15 residues in the CDR3. CDR3 sequence: CASSLTGAGANVLTF. The CDR3 DNA reads as TGCGCCAGCAGCTTAACAGGGGCTGGGGCCAACGTCCTGACTTTC.

The rearrangement uses TRBV28 and TRBJ1-1; D remains ambiguous. Germline values: CDR1 MDHEN, CDR2 SYDVKM. V lost 7 bases and J 1 base, leaving 7 bases between the germline ends. The CDR3 runs 12 residues. DNA of the CDR3: TGTGCCAGCACCGAGCCGAACACTGAAGCTTTCTTT. It is translated as CASTEPNTEAFF.

V usage is TRBV7-2 and J usage is TRBJ2-6, with D possibly matching TRBD1 (5 bases). The CDR3 covers 15 residues. V was pared by 5 bases and J by 4 bases, with 12 bases between. Looked up from germline, CDR1 is SGHTA and CDR2 is FQGNSA. As DNA, the CDR3 is TGTGCCAGCAGCAATCAGGGATCCGGGGCCAACGTCCTGACTTTC. Amino acid sequence: CASSNQGSGANVLTF.

The chain uses TRBV18 and TRBJ2-7; 9 bases match TRBD2. The CDR3 runs 16 residues. V lost 0 bases, J lost 6 bases, and 9 bases stayed unmatched. Germline values: CDR1 KGHSH, CDR2 LQKENI. The DNA of the CDR3 is TGTGCCAGCTCACCACCCCTTGGCGGGAGGGCCCCCGAGCAGTACTTC. Translation gives CASSPPLGGRAPEQYF.

The chain carries TRBV4-2 and TRBJ2-3; TRBD2 matches 13 bases. This CDR3 contains 16 residues. J lost 1 base, V lost 4 bases, and 2 bases had no gene match. Germline V gene sequence: CDR1 LGHNA, CDR2 YNFKEQ. CDR3 nucleotide sequence: TGTGCCAGCAGCCTCGGGACTAGCGGGGGCACAGATACGCAGTATTTT. It yields the protein CASSLGTSGGTDTQYF.

At least ten counts were recorded for this clone. J is TRBJ2-1 and V is TRBV15, with 9 bases aligning to TRBD2. Germline lookup yields CDR1 LNHNV and CDR2 YYDKDF (reference sequence). The CDR3 extends over 17 amino acids. V dropped 0 bases and J dropped 6; count of bases not matched to a gene: 9. Written as DNA, the CDR3 is TGTGCCACCAGCAGAGATATCGTGGCTAGCGGGATCAATGAGCAGTTCTTC. As protein: CATSRDIVASGINEQFF.

This clone was detected ten times or more. The rearrangement uses TRBV6-1 and TRBJ2-3, with a possible D match to TRBD2 (6 bases). This CDR3 has 14 amino acids. The germline V and J ends were trimmed by 6 bases and 5 bases, with 15 bases remaining between them. Germline loops: CDR1 MNHNS, CDR2 SASEGT. The CDR3 is CASRNVFSGDTQYF. In nucleotides, the CDR3 is TGTGCCAGCAGGAACGTCTTTAGCGGAGATACGCAGTATTTT.

The chain couples TRBV4-1 to TRBJ1-2; D not certain. CDR3 length: 16 residues. CDR1 is MGHRA, CDR2 YSYEKL, per germline. V dropped 1 base and J dropped 2 bases, with 14 bases sitting between them. CDR3 sequence: CASSQGYQQANYGYTF. The CDR3 bases are TGCGCCAGCAGCCAAGGCTATCAGCAGGCCAACTATGGCTACACCTTC.

The genes are TRBV6-1 and TRBJ1-2; D is unclear. The CDR3 contains 11 residues. The germline V gene has CDR1 MNHNS and CDR2 SASEGT. V lost 8 bases and J 7 bases, leaving 11 bases between the germline ends. CDR3 protein: CASRIGSGYTF. As DNA, the CDR3 is TGTGCCAGCCGAATTGGGAGTGGCTACACCTTC.